This T cell receptor beta chain was sequenced during a study of cytomegalovirus exposure and HLA in healthy donors. Whereas donors were nominally healthy upon sampling, unrecorded immune exposures were probable. CDR1 and CDR2 (germline): LNHDA, SQIVND (reference sequence). Trimming cost V 0 bases and J 7 bases, with 13 bases left between them. The CDR3 runs 15 residues. Study-wide results and limits: Rarity held for most TCR sequences, but there were some public TCRs that occurred in many donors. The study assumed roughly uniform donor sequencing depth for presence/absence analyses. Cytomegalovirus status was reportedly diagnosed by the classifier with high specificity and sensitivity.

60 Vbeta and 13 Jbeta primers were used in PCR. Clones were sequenced by immunoSEQ multiplex PCR, and TCRdb holds only the in-frame ones, with some missing. The repertoire has approximately 110,000 clones, 60% to 75% of them found once; the top ten carry approximately 11%. In the case of this clone: Its antigen remains unknown.

The chain links TRBV19 to TRBJ1-5, with a possible D match to TRBD1 (6 bases). This clonotype was sampled from a man between 40 and 49 years old in good health and CMV-seropositive. The sample taken for sequencing was PBMCs. CDR3: CASSIDGRGWQPQHF. CDR3 DNA: TGTGCCAGTAGTATAGACGGCAGGGGCTGGCAGCCCCAGCATTTT.